Included here is one T cell receptor beta chain sequence, with context. This sample stems from a study of blood T cell dynamics during melanoma immunotherapy. Turning to the study itself: Standard first-line treatment here was pembrolizumab or nivolumab plus ipilimumab in metastatic melanoma.

Clones were sequenced by immunoSEQ multiplex PCR, and TCRdb holds only the in-frame ones, with some missing. The sample lists around 12,000 clones; 70% to 85% were seen once. Time point noted: pre-treatment baseline. CDR3 size: 12 residues. The ends were cut back, 2 bases at V and 7 bases at J, with 8 bases in the middle. Germline loops: CDR1 ENHRY, CDR2 SYGVKD. V and J are TRBV10-3 and TRBJ1-1; D is uncertain. This clonotype was sampled from a human donor with melanoma. The material sequenced was blood, taken from a patient treated with checkpoint blockade. CDR3 coding DNA: TGTGCCATCAGTGAGACAGAATATGAAGCTTTCTTT. This sequence encodes CAISETEYEAFF.